These 27 T cell receptor beta chains came from one sample sequenced in a study of control samples from healthy donors and cancer patients (dated by TCRdb to the early 2020s). The library was produced with the immunoSEQ multiplex PCR assay. In TCRdb, the immuneACCESS table is reduced to in-frame sequences with V and J assigned. These tables do not hold every clone; where another copy was compared, an unresolved V gene accounts for under half, and the others remain unexplained. For this sample there are approximately 50,000 clones; roughly 90% appear just once. More than 13% of the sample is held by the ten biggest clonotypes. Specimen: PBMCs. All receptors derive from a man aged 55 to 70 with head and neck cancer.

This clone is a singleton in its sample. The J gene is TRBJ2-5, the V gene TRBV6-5, with D perhaps matching TRBD2 (7 bases). Trimming removed 6 bases from V and 5 bases from J, with 19 bases in between. CDR3 size: 15 residues. Germline CDR1 and CDR2: MNHEY and SVGAGI. CDR3 coding DNA: TGTGCCAGCAGCCGGGACATGGGGGGGATGGAGACCCAGTACTTC. Protein sequence: CASSRDMGGMETQYF.

The CDR3 DNA sequence: TGTGCCAGCAGCTCCCGCCGGGGGGGCGGGAATCAGCCCCAGCATTTT. It specifies CASSSRRGGGNQPQHF. The chain joins TRBV27 to TRBJ1-5; D is possibly TRBD1 (6 bases). Trimming took 6 bases from V and 4 from J, leaving 19 bases between them. From germline, CDR1 is MNHEY and CDR2 SMNVEV (reference sequence). The CDR3 length is 16 residues.

The chain joins TRBV6-6 to TRBJ1-2, with a possible D match to TRBD1 (5 bases). V lost 5 bases, J lost 3 bases, and 22 bases lay in between. Germline loops: CDR1 MNHNY, CDR2 SVGAGI (reference sequence). The CDR3 sequence is 17 residues long. The CDR3 nucleotides are TGTGCCAGCAGTCCCCGGGACGCAAGAGGATCATACTATGGCTACACCTTC. Its protein product is CASSPRDARGSYYGYTF.

The chain uses TRBV19 and TRBJ2-5; 9 nucleotides align to TRBD1. Trimming at V came to 1 base and at J to 7 bases, leaving 7 bases not matched to a gene. Germline CDR1 LNHDA, CDR2 SQIVND (reference sequence). The CDR3 runs 15 residues. The CDR3 DNA reads as TGTGCCAGTAGTATAGGGACAGGGGCCCAGGCGACCCAGTACTTC. Translation gives CASSIGTGAQATQYF.

The rearrangement joins TRBV3-1 (or the pseudogene TRBV3-2) to TRBJ2-2, with D possibly being TRBD2 (6 bases). V lost 3 bases and J lost 0, with 11 bases in between. CDR3 length: 16 residues. CDR1 and CDR2 (germline): LGHDT, YNNKEL (reference sequence). The CDR3 loop reads CASSHRAGTNTGELFF. DNA for the CDR3: TGTGCCAGCAGCCACCGGGCGGGGACGAACACCGGGGAGCTGTTTTTT.

The chain employs TRBV3-1 (or the pseudogene TRBV3-2) and TRBJ2-3, with 7 bases matching TRBD1. Germline values: CDR1 LGHDT, CDR2 YNNKEL (reference sequence). J gave up 1 base and V 3 bases, and 4 bases lay outside the gene matches. CDR3 length: 15 amino acids. The CDR3 sequence is CASSQRQGRTDTQYF. The CDR3 region has the DNA TGTGCCAGCAGCCAGCGACAGGGCCGCACAGATACGCAGTATTTT.

The V gene is TRBV12-3 or TRBV12-4, the J gene TRBJ1-1, with D unresolved. This CDR3 is 13 amino acids long. Trimming shortened V by 4 bases and J by 7 bases, and 13 bases separated the two germline ends. CDR3 amino acids: CASSYIAIGEAFF. Written as DNA, the CDR3 is TGTGCCAGCAGTTACATAGCGATTGGTGAAGCTTTCTTT.

The chain couples TRBV7-2 to TRBJ2-7, with TRBD2 as a possible D gene (6 bases). V was cut by 2 bases and J by 4 bases, with 18 bases left in between. The CDR3 has 16 residues. CDR1 is SGHTA, CDR2 FQGNSA, per germline. This CDR3 is CASSLYLGGQGYEQYF. For the CDR3, the DNA is TGTGCCAGCAGCTTATATCTAGGAGGGCAGGGTTACGAGCAGTACTTC.

The V and J genes are TRBV3-1 (or the pseudogene TRBV3-2) and TRBJ2-2, with TRBD2 as a possible D gene (6 bases). CDR1 LGHDT and CDR2 YNNKEL come from the germline V gene (reference sequence). V lost 4 bases, J lost 5 bases, and 14 bases lay in between. The CDR3 is 15 amino acids. The CDR3 reads CASSPRDSGTGELFF. CDR3 bases: TGTGCCAGCAGCCCCCGGGACTCTGGGACCGGGGAGCTGTTTTTT.

V usage is TRBV15 and J usage is TRBJ2-3, with 9 bases aligning to TRBD1. The V segment lost 1 base and the J segment 6 bases; nucleotides outside the gene matches: 8. Germline CDR1 reads LNHNV; CDR2 reads YYDKDF (reference sequence). This CDR3 region has 16 residues. CDR3 sequence reads: CATSRGQGVTADTQYF. The DNA of the CDR3 is TGTGCCACCAGCAGAGGACAGGGGGTTACCGCTGATACGCAGTATTTT. Full variable domain (remainder filled in from reference TRBV15 and TRBJ2-3): DAMVIQNPRYQVTQFGKPVTLSCSQTLNHNVMYWYQQKSSQAPKLLFHYYDKDFNNEADTPDNFQSRRPNTSFCFLDIRSPGLGDTAMYLCATSRGQGVTADTQYFGPGTRLTVL.

The chain links TRBV3-1 (or the pseudogene TRBV3-2) to TRBJ2-2, with D hard to call. Germline CDR1 reads LGHDT; CDR2 reads YNNKEL (reference sequence). V lost 6 bases and J 3 bases, leaving 8 bases between the germline ends. CDR3 length: 13 amino acids. As DNA, the CDR3 is TGTGCCAGCAGTTATATGTACACCGGGGAGCTGTTTTTT. Amino acid sequence: CASSYMYTGELFF.

This clone occurred once. One end of the junction varies from germline; a read error may be responsible. V is TRBV7-7 and J is TRBJ2-1; TRBD2 might be the D (5 bases). This CDR3 has 17 residues. Germline V gene sequence: CDR1 SSHAT, CDR2 FNYEAQ (reference sequence). The CDR3 loop reads CASSSMTTGSPMGEQFF. The CDR3 DNA follows: TGTGCTAGCAGCTCGATGACGACGGGATCCCCGATGGGTGAGCAGTTCTTC.

This chain links TRBV20-1 with TRBJ2-1; no reliable D call. The CDR3 runs to 10 residues. Germline lookup yields CDR1 DFQATT and CDR2 SNEGSKA (reference sequence). V was trimmed by 6 bases and J by 3 bases, leaving 3 bases between them. DNA for the CDR3: TGCAGTGCCGACTACAATGAGCAGTTCTTC. It specifies CSADYNEQFF.

V and J are TRBV28 and TRBJ2-2; D remains unclear. Trimming cost V 8 bases and J 4 bases, with 11 bases left between them. CDR1 MDHEN and CDR2 SYDVKM come from the germline V gene. This CDR3 region has 13 residues. The CDR3: CASATSATGELFF. The CDR3 DNA is TGTGCCAGCGCCACTTCGGCCACCGGGGAGCTGTTTTTT. The full variable domain, completed using reference TRBV28 and TRBJ2-2, is DVKVTQSSRYLVKRTGEKVFLECVQDMDHENMFWYRQDPGLGLRLIYFSYDVKMKEKGDIPEGYSVSREKKERFSLILESASTNQTSMYLCASATSATGELFFGEGSRLTVL.

This sequence joins TRBV6-5 and TRBJ2-1; TRBD2 agrees at 8 bases. The germline gives CDR1 MNHEY, CDR2 SVGAGI. The CDR3 has 15 residues. V lost 2 bases, J lost 8 bases, and 8 bases stayed unmatched. The CDR3 loop is CASSYASGSIDEQFF. In DNA, the CDR3 is TGTGCCAGCAGTTACGCAAGCGGGAGTATAGATGAGCAGTTCTTC.

This sequence joins TRBV27 and TRBJ2-3, with a weak D call TRBD1 (5 bases). The CDR3 has 15 residues. CDR1 MNHEY and CDR2 SMNVEV come from the germline V gene (reference sequence). The V end was cut by 3 bases, the J end by 2 bases, with 12 bases between. CDR3 residues: CASSFSRTNTDTQYF. The CDR3 bases are TGTGCCAGCAGTTTTAGCAGGACAAACACAGATACGCAGTATTTT.

The rearrangement links TRBV4-3 to TRBJ2-7; the D gene is possibly TRBD1 (5 bases). The V gene lost 1 base and the J gene lost 0 bases, with 10 bases spanning the gap. CDR1 is LGHNA and CDR2 is YSLEER in the germline V gene. CDR3 length equals 15 residues. The CDR3 DNA is TGCGCCAGCAGCCAAGGGTATAGGGGCTCCTACGAGCAGTACTTC. This sequence encodes CASSQGYRGSYEQYF.

The V and J genes are TRBV7-2 and TRBJ1-1; 7 positions match TRBD1. Germline CDR1 is SGHTA and CDR2 is FQGNSA. The J segment lost 5 bases and the V segment lost 0 bases, leaving 3 bases of the junction unmatched. This CDR3 is built from 14 residues. The DNA of the CDR3 is TGTGCCAGCAGCTTAGCGGGGACAGTAACTGAAGCTTTCTTT. It specifies CASSLAGTVTEAFF.

V usage is TRBV2 and J usage is TRBJ2-3; weak D call: TRBD1 (6 bases). Germline V CDR1 and CDR2: SNHLY, FYNNEI. The CDR3 contains 14 residues. V was pared by 6 bases and J by 6 bases, with 16 bases between. CDR3 coding DNA: TGTGCCAGCAGCAGCAGGGGCAGAGAGGATACGCAGTATTTT. Protein: CASSSRGREDTQYF.

This chain connects TRBV30 to TRBJ1-1, with D perhaps TRBD1 (6 bases). Looked up from germline, CDR1 is GTSNPN and CDR2 is SVGIG (reference sequence). V was clipped by 0 bases and J by 4 bases, with 9 bases between them. The CDR3 is made up of 13 amino acids. The CDR3 DNA reads TGTGCCTGGAGTGTAAACAGGGCCACTGAAGCTTTCTTT. It encodes CAWSVNRATEAFF.

This clone came up once. V gene TRBV3-1 (or the pseudogene TRBV3-2) combines with J gene TRBJ2-5, with TRBD2 matching 14 bases. CDR1 LGHDT and CDR2 YNNKEL come from the germline V gene (reference sequence). The CDR3 runs to 17 residues. V lost 2 bases and J lost 4; bases outside the gene matches: 6. CDR3 nucleotides: TGTGCCAGCAGCCAACCGGGACTAGCGGGAGATGCAGAGACCCAGTACTTC. It yields the protein CASSQPGLAGDAETQYF.

The genes are TRBV5-1 and TRBJ1-1, with D possibly TRBD1 on 6 matching bases. This CDR3 is built from 16 residues. Germline CDR1 and CDR2: SGHRS and YFSETQ. V lost 6 bases and J 1 base, leaving 19 bases between the germline ends. The chain's CDR3 is CASIPAAGAGNTEAFF. CDR3 DNA: TGCGCCAGCATTCCGGCTGCAGGGGCCGGGAACACTGAAGCTTTCTTT. Variable domain in full (rest from reference TRBV5-1 and TRBJ1-1): KAGVTQTPRYLIKTRGQQVTLSCSPISGHRSVSWYQQTPGQGLQFLFEYFSETQRNKGNFPGRFSGRQFSNSRSEMNVSTLELGDSALYLCASIPAAGAGNTEAFFGQGTRLTVV.

The V and J genes are TRBV6-5 and TRBJ2-2, with 12 nucleotides matching TRBD1. V gave up 2 bases and J gave up 8 bases; unmatched junction bases: 6. The CDR3 runs 16 residues. CDR1 is MNHEY and CDR2 is SVGAGI in the germline V gene. The CDR3, as DNA: TGTGCCAGCAGTTACCCCGGGACAGGGGGCGTGGGGGAGCTGTTTTTT. It yields the protein CASSYPGTGGVGELFF.

There are a few counts of this clone. The V and J genes are TRBV7-9 and TRBJ1-5; a possible D gene is TRBD1 (6 bases). V lost 1 base to trimming and J lost 6 bases, with 13 bases between them. Germline CDR1 is SEHNR and CDR2 is FQNEAQ (reference sequence). This CDR3 is 15 amino acids long. CDR3: CASSLGPGGAQPQHF. For the CDR3, the DNA is TGTGCCAGCAGCTTAGGGCCCGGGGGGGCTCAGCCCCAGCATTTT.

V is TRBV19 and J is TRBJ2-7; 10 bases align to TRBD1. This CDR3 spans 13 amino acids. Germline lookup yields CDR1 LNHDA and CDR2 SQIVND (reference sequence). Germline trimming cut 8 bases from V and 6 bases from J; bases unmatched to any gene: 7. The CDR3, as DNA: TGTGCCAGTCGGGACAGGGGAGCGGCCGAGCAGTACTTC. As protein: CASRDRGAAEQYF.

The chain recombines TRBV19 with TRBJ1-4, with unresolved D. The CDR3 has 16 amino acids. Germline assignment: CDR1 LNHDA and CDR2 SQIVND (reference sequence). V was trimmed by 5 bases and J by 7 bases, leaving 20 bases between them. The CDR3 sequence is CASSPVPGLWGEKLFF. DNA of the CDR3: TGTGCCAGTAGTCCGGTGCCGGGCCTTTGGGGTGAAAAACTGTTTTTT.

The CDR3 nucleotides are TGTGCCAGCAGCCAAGATGTAGGGGCGCCCGGGACAGGGTACTATGGCTACACCTTC. As protein: CASSQDVGAPGTGYYGYTF. The chain links TRBV4-2 to TRBJ1-2; TRBD1 matches 9 bases. The CDR3 length is 19 residues. From germline, CDR1 is LGHNA and CDR2 YNFKEQ. Trimming cost V 0 bases and J 3 bases; bases outside gene matches: 14.